The T cell receptor (beta chain) under discussion was sequenced for a study of T-cell reconstitution after alpha-beta-depleted transplantation in children. Findings and limits, study-wide: The origin of alpha-beta T cells about two months after transplant was reportedly several hundred expanded graft clones. Newly produced T cells mostly accounted for T-cell counts and diversity one year post-transplant.

Points on this clonotype: Antigen specificity is unknown.

The TCRbeta library incorporated unique molecular identifiers. TCRdb redid the calling of the PCR reads with MiXCR, one entry per CDR3 protein. The repertoire holds about a million distinct CDR3 sequences, with roughly 29% as singletons. The ends lost 0 bases at V and 5 bases at J; junction bases unmatched: 5. This CDR3 has 16 amino acids. Germline V CDR1 and CDR2: MRHNA, SNTAGT. V is TRBV6-4 and J is TRBJ2-5, with 11 bases that match TRBD1. The sequence was collected from a boy younger than two who had a stem cell transplant for SCID, so the T cells may come from the graft donor. The source material was PBMCs, mostly from graft donor cells, sampled 360 days after TCRalphabeta/CD19-depleted stem cell transplant. The CDR3 coding sequence is TGTGCCAGCAGTGACTCGACGGACAGGGGGCACGAGACCCAGTACTTC. It translates to CASSDSTDRGHETQYF.